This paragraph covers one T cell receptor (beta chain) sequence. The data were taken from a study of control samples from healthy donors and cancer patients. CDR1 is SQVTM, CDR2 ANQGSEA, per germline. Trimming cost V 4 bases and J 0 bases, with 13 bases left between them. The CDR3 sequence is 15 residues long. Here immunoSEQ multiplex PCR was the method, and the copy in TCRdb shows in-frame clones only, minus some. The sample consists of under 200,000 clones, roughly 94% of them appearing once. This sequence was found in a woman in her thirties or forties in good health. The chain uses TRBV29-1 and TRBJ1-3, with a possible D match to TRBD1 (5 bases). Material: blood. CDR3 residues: CSVGLGLGSGNTIYF. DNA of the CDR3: TGCAGCGTTGGTCTGGGGCTTGGCTCTGGAAACACCATATATTTT.